This T cell receptor beta chain stems from a study of regulatory T cells in long-lasting Graves disease. General observations from the study: There was favoring of TRBV28, TRBJ1-2 and TRBJ2-5 in persistent disease.

In its sample, this clonotype was seen many times. Its specificity is unknown. Sequencing libraries for TCR beta were prepared with iRepertoire HTBI primers and Arm-PCR of CDR3 regions. Each CDR3 protein gets one entry after TCRdb re-called the multiplex PCR reads with MiXCR. Of approximately 400,000 distinct CDR3 sequences detected, roughly 10% appear once; the ten largest clones hold approximately 17%. Per the germline V gene, CDR1 is KGHSH and CDR2 is LQKENI. Trimming shortened V by 2 bases and J by 6 bases, and 7 bases separated the two germline ends. This CDR3 is 12 amino acids long. The sample's time point: newly diagnosed GD, antithyroid drugs for less than 3 months. After RNA was extracted from PBMCs, the TCR library was made from it. The same specimen was also included in a second study, on T cells in Graves' hyperthyroidism and ophthalmopathy. From that paper: Most clonotypes that expanded in the thyroid above 0.001 also showed up in blood.

This TCR was sampled from a woman aged 18-29 years with Graves disease. This sample comprised peripheral blood mononuclear cells (PBMCs), obtained at new diagnosis, from a patient treated with antithyroid drugs. The J gene is TRBJ1-1, the V gene TRBV18, with D maybe TRBD1 (5 bases). Here the CDR3 reads CASSPGGSEAFF. CDR3 nucleotide sequence: TGTGCCAGCTCACCAGGGGGGTCTGAAGCTTTCTTT.